This T cell receptor (beta chain) comes out of a study of T cell changes during pregnancy in multiple sclerosis. Germline assignment: CDR1 SNHLY and CDR2 FYNNEI. The CDR3 is made up of 15 amino acids. The count of this clone is one. The repertoire was sequenced with immunoSEQ multiplex PCR; TCRdb's copy has only in-frame clones and lacks some. This table has 52,000 or so clones, about 90% appearing once. The chain links TRBV2 to TRBJ2-5, with D perhaps being TRBD1 or TRBD2 (5 bases each). The DNA end lines up better with TRBJ2-7; the J call may be wrong. Here the sequenced sample was CD4+ T cells from peripheral blood mononuclear cells, taken in the first trimester of pregnancy. The receptor was isolated from a female donor with multiple sclerosis, enrolled in a pregnancy study. For the CDR3, the DNA is TGTGCCAGCAGTGAAGCTGGAAGCGTTGGGGGCGAGCAGTACTTC. It is translated as CASSEAGSVGGEQYF.